Listed below are T cell receptor beta chains from one sample, sequenced in a study of T-cell reconstitution after alpha-beta-depleted transplantation in children. In TCRdb, the PCR reads were re-called with MiXCR into one record per CDR3 protein. This table holds approximately 350,000 distinct CDR3 sequences, about 16% found once. The material was PBMCs, mostly from graft donor cells, obtained 360 days after TCRalphabeta/CD19-depleted stem cell transplant. These receptors all stem from a male patient under 10 years old who had a stem cell transplant for acute lymphoblastic leukemia, so the T cells may come from the graft donor. CDR3s include the opening cysteine and the closing phenylalanine or tryptophan. The D gene is left open where the match is weak. Clone size, where shown, is once, few, many, or a class for clones that have expanded.

D gene	V gene	clone size	J gene	CDR3 DNA	CDR3 protein
-	TRBV10-3	few	TRBJ2-7	TGTGCCATCAGTGACGCACAGGGCTTTGGATCCTACGAGCAGTACTTC	CAISDAQGFGSYEQYF
TRBD2	TRBV4-3	-	TRBJ2-3	TGCGCCAGCAGCCAAGATTGGACTAGCCATACTTCTGATACGCAGTATTTT	CASSQDWTSHTSDTQYF
TRBD2	TRBV10-2	few	TRBJ2-7	TGCGCCAGCAGTGAGTGGGGACAGGGGAGACTAGCGGGAGAGTACGAGCAGTACTTC	CASSEWGQGRLAGEYEQYF
-	TRBV7-9	-	TRBJ2-1	TGTGCCAGCAGCTTAGATCCATCTGCCGGCGATGAGCAGTTCTTC	CASSLDPSAGDEQFF
TRBD1	TRBV5-1	-	TRBJ2-7	TGCGCCAGCAGCCTAAGCCGGGACAGGGGTTTTCCTTCCTACGAGCAGTACTTC	CASSLSRDRGFPSYEQYF
-	TRBV4-3	few	TRBJ1-5	TGCGCCAGCAGCCAGAGGTTGGCAGTCAATCAGCCCCAGCATTTT	CASSQRLAVNQPQHF
TRBD1	TRBV4-2	few	TRBJ2-3	TGTGCCAGCAGCCAAGTACCGGGACAGGGGCCAGATACGCAGTATTTT	CASSQVPGQGPDTQYF
-	TRBV20-1	-	TRBJ2-5	TGCAGTGCTAGAGAATGGGAGACCCAGTACTTC	CSAREWETQYF
TRBD2	TRBV12-3/TRBV12-4	many	TRBJ2-1	TGTGCCAGCAGCCAGAATCTAGCGGGTCCCTACAATGAGCAGTTCTTC	CASSQNLAGPYNEQFF
-	TRBV2	-	TRBJ2-7	TGTGCCAGCAGTGACCGCCGGGACTTGGACGAGCAGTACTTC	CASSDRRDLDEQYF
TRBD2	TRBV20-1	-	TRBJ2-1	TGCAGTGCTAGCTCCCCGGGACTAGTAGTACATGAGCAGTTCTTC	CSASSPGLVVHEQFF
-	TRBV7-8	-	TRBJ2-2	TGTGCCAGCAGCTTAGCTCTAACAGCCCGACTAAGCACCGGGGAGCTGTTTTTT	CASSLALTARLSTGELFF
TRBD2	TRBV20-1	-	TRBJ2-1	TGCAGTGCTAGGCGTGCCGGGAGGGCCGAGGGTGAGCAGTTCTTC	CSARRAGRAEGEQFF
TRBD2	TRBV20-1	-	TRBJ2-1	TGCAGTGCTAGAGCGGGAGGAGGGGACAATGAGCAGTTCTTC	CSARAGGGDNEQFF
TRBD2	TRBV6-1	few	TRBJ2-7	TGTGCCAGCAGACAGGGACTAGCGGCCAACTACGAGCAGTACTTC	CASRQGLAANYEQYF
TRBD1	TRBV12-3/TRBV12-4	many	TRBJ2-7	TGTGCCAGCAGTTTAGACAGGGGGGTCGAGCAGTACTTC	CASSLDRGVEQYF
-	TRBV28	-	TRBJ1-1	TGTGCCAGCAGTATCACAGGAAACACTGAAGCTTTCTTT	CASSITGNTEAFF
-	TRBV3-1	many	TRBJ2-7	TGTGCCAGCAGCCAAGATTTACTAGACTACGAGCAGTACTTC	CASSQDLLDYEQYF
-	TRBV4-1	few	TRBJ2-7	TGCGCCAGCAGGGGGGGCTCGGGGGACCCCTCCTACGAGCAGTACTTC	CASRGGSGDPSYEQYF
-	TRBV7-3	few	TRBJ1-1	TGTGCCAGCAGCTTTAACGTTAACACTGAAGCTTTCTTT	CASSFNVNTEAFF
TRBD2	TRBV4-2	-	TRBJ2-7	TGTGCCAGCAGCCCCACACCCCTGGGACTAGGGGTCTACGAGCAGTACTTC	CASSPTPLGLGVYEQYF
TRBD1	TRBV27	few	TRBJ2-7	TGTGCCAGCAGTCTCTTTTTGGGACAGGCTCCGTACGAGCAGTACTTC	CASSLFLGQAPYEQYF
-	TRBV6-5	-	TRBJ2-1	TGTGCCAACAAGCGGGATGAGCAGTTCTTC	CANKRDEQFF
TRBD1	TRBV5-1	-	TRBJ2-7	TGCGCCAGCAGCAAGACAGGGACGGGGACCTACGAGCAGTACTTC	CASSKTGTGTYEQYF
-	TRBV2	few	TRBJ2-2	TGTGCCAGACAGGGATCCGGGGAGCTGTTTTTT	CARQGSGELFF
-	TRBV12-3/TRBV12-4	few	TRBJ1-2	TGTGCCAGCACCGGGGGGATCCTCTATGGCTACACCTTC	CASTGGILYGYTF
-	TRBV20-1	many	TRBJ1-1	TGCAGTGCTAGAGATGATCCCTGGGATTTAATGAACACTGAAGCTTTCTTT	CSARDDPWDLMNTEAFF
-	TRBV28	many	TRBJ1-1	TGTGCCAGCAGCGTCACAGGGATGAACACTGAAGCTTTCTTT	CASSVTGMNTEAFF
TRBD1	TRBV6-4	-	TRBJ2-3	TGTGCCAGCAGTGATCTCAGGGACAGGAGACCTACGAGAGATACAGATACGCAGTATTTT	CASSDLRDRRPTRDTDTQYF
-	TRBV18	many	TRBJ2-3	TGTGCCAGCTCTCCTCAATTCGGAGATACGCAGTATTTT	CASSPQFGDTQYF
-	TRBV28	many	TRBJ2-7	TGTGCCAGCAGTTTTGGGGTGGGTTGGTCCTACGAGCAGTACTTC	CASSFGVGWSYEQYF
TRBD2	TRBV28	few	TRBJ2-1	TGTGCCAGCAGTTTTCCCCTAGCGGGACACTACAATGAGCAGTTCTTC	CASSFPLAGHYNEQFF
-	TRBV20-1	many	TRBJ2-3	TGCAGTGCTAGGGCCTTGGTCAGTATCGTCACAGATACGCAGTATTTT	CSARALVSIVTDTQYF
-	TRBV20-1	few	TRBJ1-6	TGCAGTGCTGCCCGGACCTCCAGTATGTCCCTCCACTTT	CSAARTSSMSLHF
-	TRBV12-3/TRBV12-4	-	TRBJ1-4	TGTGCCAGCAGGGGGGCGAACCTAGGTGAAAAACTGTTTTTT	CASRGANLGEKLFF
-	TRBV6-2/TRBV6-3	few	TRBJ1-4	TGTGCCAGCAAACAGGGAACGAAGGAAAAACTGTTTTTT	CASKQGTKEKLFF
TRBD2	TRBV28	few	TRBJ2-1	TGTGCCAGCAGTTCCGCGAGCGGGAGGGCCGACTATGAGCAGTTCTTC	CASSSASGRADYEQFF
-	TRBV4-2	-	TRBJ2-5	TGTGCCAGCAGCCAAGTTCCTACGTGGGGGGAAGGAGAGACCCAGTACTTC	CASSQVPTWGEGETQYF
-	TRBV7-9	-	TRBJ2-7	TGTGCCAGCAGCATCAGTTCAGGGATTTCAAGCTACGAGCAGTACTTC	CASSISSGISSYEQYF